This T cell receptor (beta chain) is from a study of T-cell memory formation after mild COVID-19. Whole-study context: TCR clusters largely stayed donor specific.

General study points: Clones that contracted from day 15 to 85 had balanced CD4/CD8; later expanders were CD4+ biased. Memory cells collected pre-infection included some clones that later responded, suggesting cross-reactive memory joined.

A few counts support this clonotype. The antigen is not known. TCR alpha and TCR beta cDNA libraries carrying sample barcodes and UMIs came from 5'RACE with constant-segment primers. TCRdb itself ran the 5' RACE reads through MiXCR, one entry per CDR3 protein. Among 200,000 or so distinct CDR3 sequences listed, 16% were seen once. The CDR3 runs 15 residues. V was trimmed by 4 bases and J by 1 base, leaving 12 bases between them. CDR1 is ENHRY, CDR2 SYGVKD, per germline. The receptor was derived from an adult woman who had mild COVID-19 (a few samples of this study predate the infection). Cell type and time point are not known. What was sequenced was PBMCs or a T cell subset sorted from them (not recorded which). This chain connects TRBV10-3 to TRBJ2-3; D unclear. CDR3 sequence: CAISGLAIGTDTQYF. The CDR3 DNA is TGTGCCATCAGTGGCCTGGCGATAGGCACAGATACGCAGTATTTT.